These T cell receptor beta chains were read from a single sample in a study of brain metastases from non-small cell lung cancer. Sequenced by immunoSEQ multiplex PCR; TCRdb stores in-frame clones only, minus some. The data contain thousands of clones, around 90% of them seen just once; the ten biggest clones take up 3.3%. The sample was primary lung tumor tissue. Source of these receptors: a donor at least 40 years old with non-small cell lung cancer. Both conserved end residues are part of each CDR3. Each record gives: J gene, clone size, V gene, D gene, CDR3 protein, CDR3 DNA. D genes are given only for firm matches. Clone size appears in some rows only: once, few, many, or a class for an expanded clone.

TRBJ2-1	NA	TRBV6-4	NA	CASSDSSEHNEQFF	TGTGCCAGCAGTGACTCTAGCGAACACAATGAGCAGTTCTTC
TRBJ2-5	NA	TRBV7-9	NA	CASSFFRDLWYQETQYF	TGTGCCAGCAGCTTTTTCCGGGACTTATGGTACCAAGAGACCCAGTACTTC
TRBJ2-1	NA	TRBV7-6	NA	CASSTEQSSNEQFF	TGTGCCAGCAGCACTGAACAGAGTTCAAATGAGCAGTTCTTC
TRBJ1-2	NA	TRBV6-5	NA	CASSYPGGDGYTF	TGTGCCAGCAGTTACCCCGGGGGGGACGGCTACACCTTC
TRBJ2-3	NA	TRBV24-1	NA	CATSDPGWASTDTQYF	TGTGCCACCAGTGATCCCGGTTGGGCTAGCACAGATACGCAGTATTTT
TRBJ1-2	NA	TRBV2	NA	CASSDGAGTPYGYTF	TGTGCCAGCAGTGATGGGGCGGGGACCCCCTATGGCTACACCTTC
TRBJ2-2	once	TRBV7-3	NA	CASSLSGGELFF	TGTGCCAGCAGCTTAAGCGGCGGGGAGCTGTTTTTT
TRBJ1-1	NA	TRBV29-1	NA	CSVGPEAFF	TGCAGCGTTGGGCCTGAAGCTTTCTTT
TRBJ2-6	NA	TRBV3-1/TRBV3-2	NA	CASSKPGAAVSGANVLTF	TGTGCCAGCAGCAAGCCTGGGGCGGCAGTCTCTGGGGCCAACGTCCTGACTTTC
TRBJ2-1	NA	TRBV24-1	NA	CATSDRQGGSLNEQFF	TGTGCCACCAGTGATCGGCAGGGGGGGTCCCTCAATGAGCAGTTCTTC
TRBJ1-6	NA	TRBV2	TRBD1	CASSVQGAVYSPLHF	TGTGCCAGCAGTGTACAGGGGGCAGTTTATTCACCCCTCCACTTT
TRBJ2-1	once	TRBV7-2	TRBD1	CASSLRVPGQGFF	TGTGCCAGCAGCTTACGGGTACCGGGACAGGGGTTCTTC
TRBJ1-5	NA	TRBV19	NA	CASSIKGASSNQPQHF	TGTGCCAGTAGTATTAAGGGAGCCTCATCGAATCAGCCCCAGCATTTT
TRBJ1-1	NA	TRBV18	TRBD1	CASSPTGDAFF	TGTGCCAGCTCACCAACAGGGGACGCTTTCTTT
TRBJ2-5	NA	TRBV29-1	NA	CSVQAGKETQYF	TGCAGCGTTCAGGCGGGTAAAGAGACCCAATACTTC
TRBJ2-2	NA	TRBV5-1	NA	CASKGLGGDTGELFF	TGCGCCAGCAAAGGATTGGGGGGCGACACCGGGGAGCTGTTTTTT
TRBJ2-7	NA	TRBV5-5	NA	CASSLVRLAYEQYF	TGTGCCAGCAGCTTGGTGCGACTAGCCTACGAGCAGTACTTC
TRBJ2-1	NA	TRBV24-1	TRBD2	CATSNNRLAGNPNEQFF	TGTGCCACCAGTAATAACCGACTAGCGGGGAACCCTAATGAGCAGTTCTTC
TRBJ1-2	NA	TRBV5-4	NA	CASSLEGPANYGYTF	TGTGCCAGCAGCTTGGAGGGACCGGCCAACTATGGCTACACCTTC
TRBJ1-1	NA	TRBV7-9	NA	CASSLVGGTPEAFF	TGTGCCAGCAGCTTAGTGGGGGGGACACCTGAAGCTTTCTTT
TRBJ2-7	NA	TRBV7-2	NA	CASSLAGQGLYEQYF	TGTGCCAGCAGCTTAGCGGGCCAGGGGCTATACGAGCAGTACTTC
TRBJ1-1	NA	TRBV19	NA	CASSPGVGKGERKGFF	TGTGCCAGTAGTCCTGGGGTCGGGAAGGGAGAACGGAAAGGTTTCTTT
TRBJ2-3	NA	TRBV3-1/TRBV3-2	NA	CASSRQSTDTQYF	TGTGCCAGCAGCCGCCAAAGCACAGATACGCAGTATTTT
TRBJ1-5	NA	TRBV11-3	TRBD1	CASSLTGDSNQPQHF	TGTGCCAGCAGCCTGACAGGGGATAGCAATCAGCCCCAGCATTTT
TRBJ2-1	NA	TRBV5-5	NA	CASSPRIAIYNEQFF	TGTGCCAGCAGCCCTCGAATAGCGATTTACAATGAGCAGTTCTTC
TRBJ2-3	once	TRBV29-1	NA	CSVIVAGTDMQYF	TGCAGCGTTATTGTAGCTGGCACAGATATGCAGTATTTT
TRBJ1-5	NA	TRBV7-8	NA	CASSSSDGMNQSQHF	TGTGCCAGCAGCTCATCGGACGGGATGAATCAGTCCCAGCATTTT
TRBJ1-2	NA	TRBV18	NA	CASSATQTAHGYTF	TGTGCCAGCTCAGCGACCCAAACAGCACATGGCTACACCTTC
TRBJ2-2	once	TRBV24-1	TRBD1	CATSDRGQGATGELFF	TGTGCCACCAGTGATAGAGGACAGGGGGCAACCGGGGAGCTGTTTTTT
TRBJ1-1	NA	TRBV5-3	NA	CARSLSRTEAFF	TGTGCCAGAAGCCTCTCAAGGACTGAAGCTTTCTTT
TRBJ1-6	NA	TRBV30	NA	CAWSPPGTPNSPLHF	TGTGCCTGGAGCCCCCCCGGAACTCCTAATTCACCCCTCCACTTT
TRBJ1-2	NA	TRBV5-1	TRBD1	CASSPGTVNYGYTF	TGCGCCAGCAGCCCGGGGACAGTCAACTATGGCTACACCTTC
TRBJ1-1	NA	TRBV7-8	NA	CASNYDTNTEAFF	TGTGCCAGCAACTATGACACGAACACTGAAGCTTTCTTT
TRBJ2-7	NA	TRBV5-4	TRBD2	CASSAVAGDYEQYF	TGTGCCAGCAGCGCCGTAGCGGGAGATTACGAGCAGTACTTC
TRBJ2-1	few	TRBV12-2	NA	CASRLPSTSSYNEQFF	TGTGCAAGTCGCTTACCATCGACTAGCTCCTACAATGAGCAGTTCTTC
TRBJ1-4	NA	TRBV5-4	NA	CASSSHVATNEKLFF	TGTGCCAGCAGCTCTCACGTTGCAACTAATGAAAAACTGTTTTTT
TRBJ1-1	NA	TRBV5-5	TRBD1	CASSREQGRSTEAFF	TGTGCCAGCAGTCGTGAACAGGGGAGAAGTACTGAAGCTTTCTTT
TRBJ2-7	NA	TRBV7-3	NA	CASSLGSAYEQYF	TGTGCCAGCAGCTTAGGGTCGGCCTACGAGCAGTACTTC
TRBJ2-7	few	TRBV5-1	NA	CASSLGTGAYEQYF	TGCGCCAGCAGCTTGGGAACGGGGGCCTACGAGCAGTACTTC
TRBJ1-1	NA	TRBV2	NA	CASSVGGGGNTEAFF	TGTGCCAGCAGTGTAGGGGGAGGTGGGAACACTGAAGCTTTCTTT
TRBJ2-1	NA	TRBV4-3	TRBD1	CASSLQRPGTGLGVDEQFF	TGCGCCAGCAGCCTGCAACGTCCCGGGACAGGGTTAGGGGTAGATGAGCAGTTCTTC
TRBJ1-2	NA	TRBV6-6	NA	CASSHDQRAQSNYGYTF	TGTGCCAGCAGTCACGACCAGAGGGCTCAATCTAACTATGGCTACACCTTC
TRBJ2-5	few	TRBV2	NA	CASSVKGQTQYF	TGTGCCAGCAGTGTTAAGGGTCAGACCCAGTACTTC
TRBJ2-6	NA	TRBV6-5	NA	CASSSVASGANVLTF	TGTGCCAGCAGTTCCGTTGCTTCTGGGGCCAACGTCCTGACTTTC
TRBJ2-2	NA	TRBV24-1	NA	CATSDPTGHTGELFF	TGTGCCACCAGTGACCCGACAGGTCACACCGGGGAGCTGTTTTTT
TRBJ2-1	NA	TRBV7-2	NA	CASSLGTGPYNEQFF	TGTGCTAGCAGCTTAGGAACGGGACCCTACAATGAGCAGTTCTTC
TRBJ2-7	once	TRBV18	TRBD1	CASSTTGQSSYEQYF	TGTGCCAGCTCAACTACGGGACAGAGCTCCTACGAGCAGTACTTC
TRBJ1-1	NA	TRBV7-3	NA	CASSLGGNSEAFF	TGTGCCAGCAGCTTAGGAGGGAACTCTGAAGCTTTCTTT
TRBJ2-5	NA	TRBV29-1	NA	CSVQAGKETQYF	TGCAGCGTTCAGGCGGGTAAAGAGACCCAGTACTTC
TRBJ2-5	NA	TRBV19	NA	CASSMGETQYF	TGTGCCAGTAGTATGGGGGAGACCCAGTACTTC
TRBJ1-6	NA	TRBV15	NA	CATSREIRAFPSYNSPLHF	TGTGCCACCAGCAGAGAAATCCGGGCCTTCCCCTCCTATAATTCACCCCTCCACTTT
TRBJ2-7	once	TRBV5-1	TRBD2	CASSLTAGVNEQYF	TGCGCCAGCAGCTTGACAGCGGGAGTAAACGAGCAGTACTTC